This T cell receptor (beta chain) is from a study of blood T cell repertoires in COVID-19. About the research overall: The United States, Italy and Spain supplied acute and convalescent COVID-19 samples. PBMCs, B-cell-depleted T cells, or T cells were the source of the cDNA or gDNA that made up the material.

This CDR3 comprises 16 residues. From germline, CDR1 is SGDLS and CDR2 YYNGEE. V lost 0 bases, J lost 1 base, and 14 bases lay in between. In the original processing: Reference gene primer amplification yielded estimated nucleated cell counts. Assay: immunoSEQ multiplex PCR; the TCRdb copy retains only in-frame clones and omits some. That table gives V, J and clone size, and the DNA gave D and trimming. The sample includes under 150,000 clones, 90% of them seen just once. Sequencing input: peripheral blood. The chain uses TRBV9 and TRBJ2-7; no firm D call. This sequence originates from a human donor with active COVID-19. The donor label of this sample is uncertain. CDR3 sequence reads: CASSVESSSPSYEQYF. CDR3 DNA: TGTGCCAGCAGCGTAGAGAGTAGCTCGCCGTCCTACGAGCAGTACTTC.